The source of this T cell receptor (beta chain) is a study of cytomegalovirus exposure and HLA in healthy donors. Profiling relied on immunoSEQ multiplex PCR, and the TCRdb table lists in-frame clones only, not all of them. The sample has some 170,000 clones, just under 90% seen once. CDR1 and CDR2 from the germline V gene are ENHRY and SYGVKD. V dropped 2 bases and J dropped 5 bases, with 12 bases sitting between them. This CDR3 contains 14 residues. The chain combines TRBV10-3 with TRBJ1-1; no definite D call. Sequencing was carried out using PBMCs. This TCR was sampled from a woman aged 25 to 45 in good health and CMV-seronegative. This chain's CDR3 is CAISEASLTTEAFF. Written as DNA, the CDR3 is TGTGCCATCAGTGAGGCCTCCCTTACAACTGAAGCTTTCTTT.